These 9 T cell receptor beta chains were all obtained from the same sample, sequenced in a study of blood T cell repertoires in COVID-19. The method was immunoSEQ multiplex PCR; TCRdb's version includes in-frame clones alone and lacks a portion of them. This repertoire shows 250,000 to 300,000 clones, approximately 91% found once; its top ten account for approximately 2.4%. The sequenced sample consisted of PBMCs or T cells enriched from blood (not recorded which). All receptors derive from a woman between 35 and 50 years old with acute COVID-19.

V is TRBV6-6 and J is TRBJ2-7; D is unclear. Germline V gene data show CDR1 as MNHNY and CDR2 as SVGAGI (reference sequence). The CDR3 has 12 amino acids. V was trimmed by 2 bases and J by 2 bases, leaving 4 bases between them. The CDR3 sequence is CASSYTTYEQYF. The DNA of the CDR3 is TGTGCCAGCAGTTACACTACCTACGAGCAGTACTTC.

The V gene is TRBV13, the J gene TRBJ2-3, with 10 bases aligning to TRBD2. Germline V lookup: CDR1 PRHDT, CDR2 FYEKMQ (reference sequence). Trimming at V came to 7 bases and at J to 3 bases, leaving 10 bases not matched to a gene. This CDR3 region has 16 residues. Here the CDR3 DNA reads TGTGCCAGCACCGACAGGACTAGCGGCCCTACAGATACGCAGTATTTT. It codes for CASTDRTSGPTDTQYF.

The chain recombines TRBV18 with TRBJ1-6, with TRBD1 matching 9 bases. This CDR3 region has 14 residues. The germline CDR1 and CDR2 sequences are KGHSH and LQKENI. Trimming cost V 3 bases and J 7 bases; bases outside gene matches: 1. The CDR3, as DNA: TGTGCCAGCTCACCCGGGACAGGGAATTCACCCCTCCACTTT. Translation gives CASSPGTGNSPLHF.

The chain has TRBV28 and TRBJ1-5; 7 bases fit TRBD1. The CDR3 is made up of 16 amino acids. Trimming cost V 6 bases and J 6 bases; bases outside gene matches: 14. Germline loops: CDR1 MDHEN, CDR2 SYDVKM. The chain's CDR3 is CASSPRNRGSGQPQHF. CDR3 DNA sequence: TGTGCCAGCAGCCCTCGTAACAGGGGAAGCGGTCAGCCCCAGCATTTT.

CDR3 sequence: CASSPRGGSEARNTIYF. The CDR3 nucleotides are TGTGCCAGCAGCCCGAGAGGTGGAAGTGAAGCTCGAAACACCATATATTTT. The genes are TRBV4-2 and TRBJ1-3; D unresolved. CDR3 length: 17 residues. CDR1 is LGHNA and CDR2 is YNFKEQ in the germline V gene. Trimming pared 4 bases from V and 5 bases from J, leaving 21 bases between.

V usage is TRBV6-5 and J usage is TRBJ1-1; D unclear. From germline, CDR1 is MNHEY and CDR2 SVGAGI. Trimming stripped 2 bases from V and 3 bases from J, with 10 bases between. This CDR3 spans 14 amino acids. Here the CDR3 reads CASSYSAGDTEAFF. The CDR3 nucleotides are TGTGCCAGCAGTTACAGCGCCGGGGACACTGAAGCTTTCTTT.

This rearrangement joins TRBV2 to TRBJ1-6; D might be TRBD1 (5 bases). The V gene's germline CDR1 is SNHLY and CDR2 FYNNEI. V was pared by 0 bases and J by 9 bases, with 15 bases between. The CDR3 is 16 residues long. The CDR3 DNA reads TGTGCCAGCAGTGAAGCATCTCCAGGGTTGGGTTCACCCCTCCACTTT. Residues: CASSEASPGLGSPLHF.

The rearrangement links TRBV10-3 to TRBJ1-5; unclear D gene. The V gene's germline CDR1 is ENHRY and CDR2 SYGVKD. The CDR3 loop spans 13 amino acids. V lost 6 bases, J lost 0 bases, and 6 bases lay in between. The DNA of the CDR3 is TGTGCCATCAGAATAGATAGCAATCAGCCCCAGCATTTT. It encodes CAIRIDSNQPQHF.

This clone was observed a handful of times. The J gene is TRBJ2-7, the V gene TRBV28, with TRBD2 as a possible D gene (6 bases). The CDR3 is made up of 13 amino acids. The V and J ends lost 9 bases and 6 bases respectively, with 18 bases between them. Germline CDR1 and CDR2: MDHEN and SYDVKM. CDR3 DNA sequence: TGTGCCAGGGAGGGTCGGGACCTTGGCGAGCAGTACTTC. Translating gives CAREGRDLGEQYF.